A single sample gave rise to the 15 T cell receptor beta chains below, sequenced in a study of T-cell memory formation after mild COVID-19 (dated by TCRdb to about 2021). The method behind the library was 5' RACE. The sequencer listed for this sample is Illumina NovaSeq 6000. TCRdb's own reprocessing of the public reads used fastp at Q25 and MiXCR and kept productive beta chains. Every CDR3 protein is listed once, alongside the most common genes and DNA of its rows. The table for this sample lists about 33,000 distinct CDR3 sequences; about 21% of them were counted only once. The top ten constitute less than 2% of the sample. The sample was PBMCs or a T cell subset sorted from them (not recorded which). The receptors originated from an adult who had mild COVID-19 (a few samples of this study predate the infection). The sample titles of this study are shuffled in the database, so cell type and time point are left out.

V and J are TRBV7-9 and TRBJ2-7; no definite D call. Per the germline V gene, CDR1 is SEHNR and CDR2 is FQNEAQ (reference sequence). The CDR3 spans 12 residues. Trimming stripped 11 bases from V and 7 bases from J, with 18 bases between. CDR3 bases: TGTGCCGGGTCCGAAGCCGATGGGGAGCAGTACTTC. It codes for CAGSEADGEQYF.

Many counts were recorded for this clonotype. The genes are TRBV24-1 and TRBJ2-5; D unclear. V lost 5 bases and J 1 base, leaving 16 bases between the germline ends. This CDR3 has 16 residues. The germline V gene has CDR1 KGHDR and CDR2 SFDVKD. The CDR3 region is CATSASPTTSQETQYF. For the CDR3, the DNA is TGTGCCACCAGTGCCTCACCGACGACTTCCCAAGAGACCCAGTACTTC.

J is TRBJ1-2 and V is TRBV4-1; weak D call: TRBD1 (5 bases). CDR3 length: 14 amino acids. The V end lost 6 bases, the J end lost 2 bases, and 13 bases lay between the germline ends. Germline assignment: CDR1 MGHRA and CDR2 YSYEKL. CDR3 DNA sequence: TGCGCCAGCAGTCCCGGGACGGAAAACTATGGCTACACCTTC. It encodes CASSPGTENYGYTF.

At least ten counts were recorded for this clonotype. The chain has TRBV27 and TRBJ1-5, with a weak D call TRBD1 (5 bases). Germline-derived CDR1 and CDR2 are MNHEY and SMNVEV (reference sequence). This CDR3 is 13 amino acids long. The CDR3 DNA follows: TGTGCAGTAGGGGCAGGGAGCAATCAGCCCCAGCATTTT. As protein: CAVGAGSNQPQHF.

This clonotype is classed as medium-sized. This sequence joins TRBV11-2 and TRBJ2-4; 15 nucleotides agree with TRBD2. CDR1 SGHAT and CDR2 FQNNGV come from the germline V gene. The V and J ends lost 4 bases and 3 bases, in that order; junction bases with no gene match: 7. The CDR3 runs to 18 residues. The CDR3 sequence: CASSSPGLAGGVKNIQYF. The CDR3, as DNA: TGTGCCAGCAGCTCCCCGGGACTAGCGGGAGGAGTCAAAAACATTCAGTACTTC.

This clonotype was seen many times. The chain employs TRBV12-3 or TRBV12-4 and TRBJ1-5; TRBD1 is a possible D gene (6 bases). The germline V and J ends were trimmed by 5 bases and 11 bases, with 22 bases remaining between them. The CDR3 is made up of 15 amino acids. CDR3 bases: TGTGCCAGCAGTCTCGGACAGACCTGGGGCCCAGCCCAGCATTTT. It specifies CASSLGQTWGPAQHF.

V and J are TRBV3-1 and TRBJ1-2; weak D call: TRBD1 (6 bases). The ends were cut back, 1 base at V and 4 bases at J, with 13 bases in the middle. The germline V gene encodes CDR1 LGHDT and CDR2 YNNKEL (reference sequence). The CDR3 has 15 residues. CDR3 sequence (DNA): TGTGCCAGCAGCCAAGGTCGGGGGGCGGCCTATGGCTACACCTTC. Residues: CASSQGRGAAYGYTF.

The sample holds many counts of this clonotype. The chain employs TRBV28 and TRBJ2-3; 15 nucleotides agree with TRBD2. With V trimmed by 5 bases and J by 3 bases, 15 bases remained unmatched. The CDR3 has 20 amino acids. CDR1 is MDHEN, CDR2 SYDVKM, per germline. The CDR3 here is CASSPGLAGGPFSWTDTQYF. The CDR3 DNA is TGTGCCAGCAGTCCAGGACTAGCGGGAGGGCCTTTCTCCTGGACAGATACGCAGTATTTT.

At least ten counts were recorded for this clonotype. The chain couples TRBV5-1 to TRBJ1-2; 7 nucleotides match TRBD1. The length of the CDR3 is 16 residues. Germline V lookup: CDR1 SGHRS, CDR2 YFSETQ. Germline trimming cut 4 bases from V and 7 bases from J; bases unmatched to any gene: 16. Here the CDR3 DNA reads TGCGCCAGCAGCGGAAGCCCGACAGGGAATAGTCGTGGCTACACCTTC. The encoded protein is CASSGSPTGNSRGYTF.

The sample holds many counts of this clonotype. The chain carries TRBV5-6 and TRBJ2-5; TRBD1 aligns across 10 bases. V was pared by 0 bases and J by 5 bases, with 10 bases of the junction left unmatched. Germline V gene data show CDR1 as SGHDT and CDR2 as YYEEEE. CDR3 length: 17 residues. CDR3 in DNA: TGTGCCAGCAGCTTGGGATGGGACGACAGGGGGCACGAGACCCAGTACTTC. It yields the protein CASSLGWDDRGHETQYF.

This clonotype appeared many times. CDR3 sequence reads: CASSLRVAGLAGLSSYNEQFF. The CDR3 DNA sequence: TGTGCCAGCAGCCTTCGGGTCGCCGGACTAGCGGGACTCAGCTCCTACAATGAGCAGTTCTTC. The chain is built from TRBV6-1 and TRBJ2-1, with 12 positions matching TRBD2. Losses at the gene ends were 6 bases for V and 0 bases for J; bases not matched to a gene: 18. The germline V gene encodes CDR1 MNHNS and CDR2 SASEGT. The CDR3 is made up of 21 amino acids.

This clonotype was recorded many times. The chain carries TRBV19 and TRBJ2-5; the D gene is possibly TRBD1 (6 bases). The CDR3 runs to 13 residues. V was pared by 4 bases and J by 3 bases, with 9 bases between. From germline, CDR1 is LNHDA and CDR2 SQIVND (reference sequence). The CDR3 spells CASSTRTEETQYF. The CDR3 DNA reads TGTGCCAGTAGTACCCGGACAGAAGAGACCCAGTACTTC.

This clonotype came up many times. The genes are TRBV12-3 or TRBV12-4 and TRBJ2-7; D may be TRBD2 (7 bases). V dropped 3 bases and J dropped 2 bases, with 14 bases sitting between them. The CDR3 totals 15 residues. The chain's CDR3 is CASSFSGTSTYEQYF. CDR3 DNA sequence: TGTGCCAGCAGTTTCAGCGGGACAAGCACCTACGAGCAGTACTTC.

This clonotype was counted many times. The V and J genes are TRBV5-5 and TRBJ2-7, with D possibly being TRBD1 (5 bases). Deletions cut 2 bases from V and 3 bases from J, with 12 bases between. This CDR3 spans 14 amino acids. Germline V lookup: CDR1 SGHKS, CDR2 YYEKEE (reference sequence). CDR3 sequence (DNA): TGTGCCAGCAGCTTCGAAAGGACAATCTACGAGCAGTACTTC. Translated, it gives CASSFERTIYEQYF.

This sequence joins TRBV11-2 and TRBJ2-2; D unresolved. Germline CDR1 reads SGHAT; CDR2 reads FQNNGV. The CDR3 has 14 amino acids. V was trimmed by 6 bases and J by 4 bases, leaving 12 bases between them. The CDR3 DNA reads TGTGCCAGCAGTTCACAATTTAGCACCGGGGAGCTGTTTTTT. It specifies CASSSQFSTGELFF.